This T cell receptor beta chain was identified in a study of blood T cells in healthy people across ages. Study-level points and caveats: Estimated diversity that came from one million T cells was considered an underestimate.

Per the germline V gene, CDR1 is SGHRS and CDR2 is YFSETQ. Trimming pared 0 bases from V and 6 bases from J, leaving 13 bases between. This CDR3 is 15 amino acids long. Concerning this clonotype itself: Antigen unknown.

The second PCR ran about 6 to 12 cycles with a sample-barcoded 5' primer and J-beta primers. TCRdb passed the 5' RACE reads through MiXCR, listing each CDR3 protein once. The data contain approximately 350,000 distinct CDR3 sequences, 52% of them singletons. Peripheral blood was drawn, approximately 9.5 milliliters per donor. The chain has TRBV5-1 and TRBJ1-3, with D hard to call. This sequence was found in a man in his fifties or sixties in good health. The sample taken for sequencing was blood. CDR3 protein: CASSLDAGRKNTIYF. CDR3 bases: TGCGCCAGCAGCTTGGATGCGGGTAGAAAAAACACCATATATTTT.